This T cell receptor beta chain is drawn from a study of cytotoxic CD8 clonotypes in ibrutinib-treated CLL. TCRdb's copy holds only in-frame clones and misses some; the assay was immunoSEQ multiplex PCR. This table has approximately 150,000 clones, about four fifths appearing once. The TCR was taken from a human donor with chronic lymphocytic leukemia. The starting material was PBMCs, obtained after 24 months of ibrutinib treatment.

CDR3 sequence reads: CASSLRGGTDTQYF. The CDR3 coding sequence is TGTGCCAGCAGCCTTAGGGGGGGCACAGATACGCAGTATTTT. This chain uses TRBV5-6 with TRBJ2-3, with D possibly being TRBD1 or TRBD2 (6 bases each). Between the trimmed V and J ends, which lost 4 bases and 1 base, there was a span of 10 bases. The CDR3 is made up of 14 amino acids. In germline, CDR1 is SGHDT, CDR2 YYEEEE.